What follows is one TCR beta chain and its context. Here immunoSEQ multiplex PCR was the method, and the copy in TCRdb shows in-frame clones only, minus some. The sample holds 75,000 to 100,000 clones, around 80% seen once. The V gene end was trimmed by 1 base and the J gene end by 5 bases; junction bases not matched to a gene: 8. The germline gives CDR1 SGHTA, CDR2 FQGNSA. There are 17 residues in the CDR3. These data come from a study of blood T cell repertoires in COVID-19. Study in general: Researchers got acute and convalescent COVID-19 samples from the United States, Italy and Spain. T cells, B-cell-depleted T cells, or PBMCs supplied cDNA or gDNA.

This clonotype originated in a man between 70 and 80 years old with acute or convalescent COVID-19. Input material: peripheral blood. J is TRBJ2-3 and V is TRBV7-2; TRBD2 matches at 11 bases. The CDR3 loop reads CASSLVRLAGGGDTQYF. In DNA form, the CDR3 reads TGTGCCAGCAGCTTAGTACGTCTAGCGGGAGGAGGAGATACGCAGTATTTT.